One sample yielded the 18 T cell receptor beta chains listed below, sequenced in a study of blood T cell repertoires in COVID-19. The protocol was immunoSEQ multiplex PCR, while the TCRdb copy is restricted to in-frame clones and leaves out a portion. Found here are fewer than 40,000 clones, around 87% of them singletons; the top ten hold roughly 1.6%. Sequenced input: peripheral blood. These receptors originate from a man aged 55 to 69 with active COVID-19.

The chain joins TRBV5-6 to TRBJ2-7; 7 bases are shared with TRBD1. The ends lost 2 bases at V and 0 bases at J; junction bases unmatched: 2. Germline V gene lookup returns CDR1 SGHDT and CDR2 YYEEEE. The CDR3 runs 14 residues. CDR3 amino acids: CASSFGTVSYEQYF. DNA for the CDR3: TGTGCCAGCAGCTTCGGGACAGTCTCCTACGAGCAGTACTTC.

The CDR3 reads CASTRRELVANVLTF. The CDR3 DNA is TGTGCCAGCACCCGCCGGGAGTTAGTGGCCAACGTCCTGACTTTC. The V and J genes are TRBV7-8 and TRBJ2-6; tentative D call: TRBD2 (6 bases). V gave up 7 bases and J gave up 6 bases, with 16 bases separating them. The length of the CDR3 is 15 residues. Per germline, CDR1 SGHVS and CDR2 FQNEAQ.

This chain connects TRBV2 to TRBJ2-7; a weak D match, TRBD1 (5 bases). CDR1 and CDR2 from the germline V gene are SNHLY and FYNNEI. This CDR3 contains 10 residues. The V end was cut by 5 bases, the J end by 12 bases, with 11 bases between. CDR3 coding DNA: TGTGCCAGCAGTTTAGACAGATCGTACTTC. Translation gives CASSLDRSYF.

The chain combines TRBV5-5 with TRBJ2-7; TRBD2 might be the D (5 bases). Trimming pared 0 bases from V and 0 bases from J, leaving 7 bases between. The germline CDR1 and CDR2 sequences are SGHKS and YYEKEE (reference sequence). The CDR3 is made up of 14 amino acids. The CDR3 protein is CASSLAGSSYEQYF. In DNA form, the CDR3 reads TGTGCCAGCAGCTTGGCGGGGAGCTCCTACGAGCAGTACTTC.

The gene calls are TRBV4-1 and TRBJ2-1; 8 bases agree with TRBD1. Germline V gene sequence: CDR1 MGHRA, CDR2 YSYEKL. The J segment lost 5 bases and the V segment lost 2 bases, leaving 2 bases of the junction unmatched. The CDR3 totals 14 residues. CDR3 DNA sequence: TGCGCCAGCAGCCAACAACAGGGGGACAATGAGCAGTTCTTC. It codes for CASSQQQGDNEQFF.

This clone was picked up a small number of times. The chain is built from TRBV2 and TRBJ2-2; TRBD1 might be the D (6 bases). Germline-derived CDR1 and CDR2 are SNHLY and FYNNEI. V shed 8 bases and J shed 4 bases, with 14 bases lying between them. The CDR3 consists of 14 residues. The CDR3 nucleotides read TGTGCCAGCCTAAAGGACAGAATCACCGGGGAGCTGTTTTTT. Its translation: CASLKDRITGELFF. The full variable domain, in which reference TRBV2 and TRBJ2-2 provide the parts outside the CDR3, is EPEVTQTPSHQVTQMGQEVILRCVPISNHLYFYWYRQILGQKVEFLVSFYNNEISEKSEIFDDQFSVERPDGSNFTLKIRSTKLEDSAMYFCASLKDRITGELFFGEGSRLTVL.

This chain joins TRBV5-6 and TRBJ2-7, with TRBD1 matching 7 bases. The junction had 14 bases not matched to a gene; V was cut back by 6 bases and J by 5 bases. Germline V gene sequence: CDR1 SGHDT, CDR2 YYEEEE. This CDR3 comprises 15 residues. CDR3 bases: TGTGCCAGCAACCCCTTGGGAGACAGGGCTGACGAGCAGTACTTC. Translating gives CASNPLGDRADEQYF.

The chain uses TRBV27 and TRBJ2-1; D remains unclear. This CDR3 has 15 residues. Germline V gene lookup returns CDR1 MNHEY and CDR2 SMNVEV (reference sequence). The ends were cut back, 3 bases at V and 3 bases at J, with 12 bases in the middle. CDR3 nucleotides: TGTGCCAGCAGTTTGGTCCACCCCAGCTACAATGAGCAGTTCTTC. The encoded protein is CASSLVHPSYNEQFF.

The V and J genes are TRBV7-3 and TRBJ1-2; a possible D gene is TRBD1 (5 bases). The V gene lost 1 base and the J gene lost 8 bases, with 23 bases spanning the gap. CDR1 and CDR2 from the germline V gene are SGHTA and FQGTGA. The CDR3 runs 17 residues. This CDR3 reads CASSLNSPGLASGGYTF. Here the CDR3 DNA reads TGTGCCAGCAGCTTAAATAGCCCAGGGTTGGCATCTGGGGGCTACACCTTC. The full variable domain, completed using reference TRBV7-3 and TRBJ1-2, is GAGVSQTPSNKVTEKGKYVELRCDPISGHTALYWYRQSLGQGPEFLIYFQGTGAADDSGLPNDRFFAVRPEGSVSTLKIQRTERGDSAVYLCASSLNSPGLASGGYTFGSGTRLTVV.

The sample holds a few counts of this clone. The chain is built from TRBV7-6 and TRBJ1-5, with 8 nucleotides matching TRBD1. The germline V gene has CDR1 SGHVS and CDR2 FNYEAQ. The CDR3 runs 16 residues. Trimming cost V 6 bases and J 0 bases; bases outside gene matches: 7. Here the CDR3 reads CASSPGGPNSNQPQHF. The CDR3 DNA follows: TGTGCCAGCAGTCCAGGGGGCCCAAATAGCAATCAGCCCCAGCATTTT.

In its sample, this clone was seen once. The chain links TRBV7-2 to TRBJ2-5; TRBD1 is a possible D gene (6 bases). Germline CDR1 SGHTA, CDR2 FQGNSA. Trimming removed 3 bases from V and 4 bases from J, with 12 bases in between. This CDR3 is 14 amino acids long. The CDR3 sequence is CASSFQQGRETQYF. CDR3 DNA sequence: TGTGCCAGCAGCTTTCAACAGGGAAGAGAGACCCAGTACTTC.

The V and J genes are TRBV5-6 and TRBJ2-7; TRBD1 matches at 7 bases. J was trimmed by 10 bases and V by 0 bases; bases with no gene match: 13. The V gene's germline CDR1 is SGHDT and CDR2 YYEEEE. The CDR3 is made up of 15 amino acids. The CDR3 region is CASSLGGGGSLFQYF. CDR3 nucleotide sequence: TGTGCCAGCAGCTTGGGAGGGGGCGGCTCGCTCTTCCAGTACTTC.

This clone was counted a few times. The chain employs TRBV6-2 or TRBV6-3 and TRBJ1-5; unclear D gene. This CDR3 contains 14 residues. V shed 4 bases and J shed 2 bases, with 9 bases lying between them. Germline V gene sequence: CDR1 MNHEY, CDR2 SVGEGT. The CDR3 DNA sequence: TGTGCCAGCAGTTTTGGGCAGGGCAATCAGCCCCAGCATTTT. This translates into CASSFGQGNQPQHF.

The chain joins TRBV6-5 to TRBJ2-2, with D possibly matching TRBD1 (6 bases). V lost 4 bases, J lost 1 base, and 10 bases lay in between. The CDR3 covers 15 residues. CDR1 is MNHEY, CDR2 SVGAGI, per germline. This CDR3 is CASSSPGQNTGELFF. For the CDR3, the DNA is TGTGCCAGCAGTTCCCCGGGACAGAACACCGGGGAGCTGTTTTTT.

The V call is TRBV7-2, the J call TRBJ1-1, with no clear D. The CDR3 totals 13 residues. Germline V gene data show CDR1 as SGHTA and CDR2 as FQGNSA. V was clipped by 1 base and J by 11 bases, with 14 bases between them. DNA of the CDR3: TGTGCCAGCAGCTTAGATAGGCCCCCAGGCGCTTTCTTT. Translated, it gives CASSLDRPPGAFF.

V and J are TRBV6-6 and TRBJ2-2, with TRBD2 matching 12 bases. Looked up from germline, CDR1 is MNHNY and CDR2 is SVGAGI (reference sequence). There are 18 residues in the CDR3. Trimming removed 5 bases from V and 4 bases from J; junction bases left unmatched: 11. The CDR3 DNA is TGTGCCAGCAGTCGGAATCTAGCGGGGGGGCTTGGCACCGGGGAGCTGTTTTTT. Residues: CASSRNLAGGLGTGELFF.

The chain employs TRBV4-1 and TRBJ2-3, with TRBD1 as a possible D gene (6 bases). The length of the CDR3 is 14 residues. Trimming cost V 4 bases and J 3 bases, with 11 bases left between them. Germline V gives CDR1 MGHRA, CDR2 YSYEKL. CDR3 bases: TGCGCCAGCAGCCTTACAGGGTTTACAGATACGCAGTATTTT. Protein sequence: CASSLTGFTDTQYF.

The V and J genes are TRBV6-2 or TRBV6-3 and TRBJ2-7; D possibly corresponds to TRBD2 (5 bases). This CDR3 is 14 amino acids long. Trimming removed 0 bases from V and 2 bases from J, with 8 bases in between. The germline gives CDR1 MNHEY, CDR2 SVGEGT. CDR3 sequence reads: CASSYSRATYEQYF. In nucleotides, the CDR3 is TGTGCCAGCAGTTACTCGAGGGCTACCTACGAGCAGTACTTC.